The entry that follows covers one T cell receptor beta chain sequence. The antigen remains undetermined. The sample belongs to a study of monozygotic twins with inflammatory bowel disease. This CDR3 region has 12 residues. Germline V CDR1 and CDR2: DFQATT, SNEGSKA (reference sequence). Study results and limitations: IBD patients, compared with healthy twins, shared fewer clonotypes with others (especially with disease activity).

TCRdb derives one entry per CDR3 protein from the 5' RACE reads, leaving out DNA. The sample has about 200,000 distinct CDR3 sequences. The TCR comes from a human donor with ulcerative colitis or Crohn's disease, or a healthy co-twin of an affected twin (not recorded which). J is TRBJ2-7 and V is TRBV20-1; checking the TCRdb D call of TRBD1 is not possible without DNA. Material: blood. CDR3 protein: CSASPSRGEQYF.